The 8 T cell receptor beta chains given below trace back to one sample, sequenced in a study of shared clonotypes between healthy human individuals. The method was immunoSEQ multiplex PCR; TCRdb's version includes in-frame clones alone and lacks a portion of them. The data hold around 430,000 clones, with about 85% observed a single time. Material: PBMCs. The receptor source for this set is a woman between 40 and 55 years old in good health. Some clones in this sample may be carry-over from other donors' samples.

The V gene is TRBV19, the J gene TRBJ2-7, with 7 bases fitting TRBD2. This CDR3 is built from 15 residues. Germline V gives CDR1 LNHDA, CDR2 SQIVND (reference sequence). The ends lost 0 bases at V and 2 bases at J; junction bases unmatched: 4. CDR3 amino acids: CASSIDTSETYEQYF. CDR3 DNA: TGTGCCAGTAGTATAGATACTAGCGAAACCTACGAGCAGTACTTC.

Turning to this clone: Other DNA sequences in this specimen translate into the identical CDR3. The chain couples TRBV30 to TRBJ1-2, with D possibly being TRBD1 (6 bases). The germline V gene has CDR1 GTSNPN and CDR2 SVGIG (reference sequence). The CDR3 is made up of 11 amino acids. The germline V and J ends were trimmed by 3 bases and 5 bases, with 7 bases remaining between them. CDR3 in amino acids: CAWSTGYGYTF. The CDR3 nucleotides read TGTGCCTGGAGCACAGGGTATGGCTACACCTTC.

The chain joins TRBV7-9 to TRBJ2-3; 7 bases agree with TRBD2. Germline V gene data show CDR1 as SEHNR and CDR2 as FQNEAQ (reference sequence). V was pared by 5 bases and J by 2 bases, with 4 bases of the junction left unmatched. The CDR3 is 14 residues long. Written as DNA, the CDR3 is TGTGCCAGCAGCCCTAGCGGCGCCACAGATACGCAGTATTTT. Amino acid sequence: CASSPSGATDTQYF.

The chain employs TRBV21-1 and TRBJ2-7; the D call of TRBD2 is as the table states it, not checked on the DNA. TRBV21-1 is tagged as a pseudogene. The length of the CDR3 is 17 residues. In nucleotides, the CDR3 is TGTGCCAGCTCGAGTAGTAATAGGGCGGGAGTAATCTACGAGCAGTACTTC. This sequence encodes CASSSSNRAGVIYEQYF.

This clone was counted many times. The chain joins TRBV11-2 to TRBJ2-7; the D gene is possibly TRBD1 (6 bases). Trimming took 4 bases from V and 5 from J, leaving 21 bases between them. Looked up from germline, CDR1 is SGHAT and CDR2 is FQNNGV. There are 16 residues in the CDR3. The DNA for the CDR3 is TGTGCCAGCAGCTCTAATCCTTCCAGGGGTTCCAACGAGCAGTACTTC. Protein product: CASSSNPSRGSNEQYF.

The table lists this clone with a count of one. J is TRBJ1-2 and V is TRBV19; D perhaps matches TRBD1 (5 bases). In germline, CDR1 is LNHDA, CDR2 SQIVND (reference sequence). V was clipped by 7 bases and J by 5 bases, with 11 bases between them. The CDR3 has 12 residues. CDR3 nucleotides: TGTGCCAGTACCCCCGGGGGTTATGGCTACACCTTC. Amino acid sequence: CASTPGGYGYTF.

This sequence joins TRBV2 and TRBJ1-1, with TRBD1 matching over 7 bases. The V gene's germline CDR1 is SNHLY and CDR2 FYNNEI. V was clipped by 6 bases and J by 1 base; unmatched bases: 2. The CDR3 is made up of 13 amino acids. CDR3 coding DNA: TGTGCCAGCAGGGGACAGCAGAACACTGAAGCTTTCTTT. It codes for CASRGQQNTEAFF. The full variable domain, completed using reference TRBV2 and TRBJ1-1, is EPEVTQTPSHQVTQMGQEVILRCVPISNHLYFYWYRQILGQKVEFLVSFYNNEISEKSEIFDDQFSVERPDGSNFTLKIRSTKLEDSAMYFCASRGQQNTEAFFGQGTRLTVV.

CDR3 coding DNA: TGTGCCAGCAGCTCTGAACTAGCGGGAGGGTGGACCGGGGAGCTGTTTTTT. It specifies CASSSELAGGWTGELFF. This chain joins TRBV9 and TRBJ2-2; 13 positions agree with TRBD2. Germline CDR1 reads SGDLS; CDR2 reads YYNGEE. This CDR3 comprises 17 residues. The trim removed 4 bases at V and 5 bases at J, leaving 8 bases unmatched. The full variable domain, rest sourced from reference TRBV9 and TRBJ2-2, is DSGVTQTPKHLITATGQRVTLRCSPRSGDLSVYWYQQSLDQGLQFLIQYYNGEERAKGNILERFSAQQFPDLHSELNLSSLELGDSALYFCASSSELAGGWTGELFFGEGSRLTVL.